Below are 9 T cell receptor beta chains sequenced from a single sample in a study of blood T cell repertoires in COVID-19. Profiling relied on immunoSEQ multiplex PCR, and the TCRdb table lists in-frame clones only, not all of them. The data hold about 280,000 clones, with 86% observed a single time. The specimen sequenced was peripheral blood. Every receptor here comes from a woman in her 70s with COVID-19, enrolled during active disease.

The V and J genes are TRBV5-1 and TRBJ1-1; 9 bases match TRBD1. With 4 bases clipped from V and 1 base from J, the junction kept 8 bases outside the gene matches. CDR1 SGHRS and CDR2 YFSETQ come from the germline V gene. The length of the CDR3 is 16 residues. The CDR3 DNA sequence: TGCGCCAGCAGCCCGCAAGTGGGACAGGGGAACACTGAAGCTTTCTTT. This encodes CASSPQVGQGNTEAFF.

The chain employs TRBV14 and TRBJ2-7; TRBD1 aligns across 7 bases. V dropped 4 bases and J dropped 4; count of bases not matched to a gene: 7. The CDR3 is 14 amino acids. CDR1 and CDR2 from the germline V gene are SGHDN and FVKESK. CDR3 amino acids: CASSPQGVRYEQYF. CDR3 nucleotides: TGTGCCAGCAGCCCCCAGGGGGTGAGGTACGAGCAGTACTTC.

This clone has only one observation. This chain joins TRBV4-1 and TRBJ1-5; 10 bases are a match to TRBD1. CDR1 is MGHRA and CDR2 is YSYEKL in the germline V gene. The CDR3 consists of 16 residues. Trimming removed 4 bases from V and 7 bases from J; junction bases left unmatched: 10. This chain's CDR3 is CASSRIQTGGYQPQHF. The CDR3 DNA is TGCGCCAGCAGCCGAATCCAGACAGGGGGCTACCAGCCCCAGCATTTT.

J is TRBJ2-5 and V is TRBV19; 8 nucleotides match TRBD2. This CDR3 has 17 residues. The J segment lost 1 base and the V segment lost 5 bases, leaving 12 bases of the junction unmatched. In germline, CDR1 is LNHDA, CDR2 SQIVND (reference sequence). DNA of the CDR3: TGTGCCAGTAGTCCCCGGGTTAGCGGGGCCCTCCAAGAGACCCAGTACTTC. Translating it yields CASSPRVSGALQETQYF. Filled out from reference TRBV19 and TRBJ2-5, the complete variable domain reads DGGITQSPKYLFRKEGQNVTLSCEQNLNHDAMYWYRQDPGQGLRLIYYSQIVNDFQKGDIAEGYSVSREKKESFPLTVTSAQKNPTAFYLCASSPRVSGALQETQYFGPGTRLLVL.

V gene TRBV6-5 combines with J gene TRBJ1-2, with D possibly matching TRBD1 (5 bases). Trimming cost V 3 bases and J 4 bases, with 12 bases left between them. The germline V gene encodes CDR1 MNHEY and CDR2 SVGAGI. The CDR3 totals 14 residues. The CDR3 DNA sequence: TGTGCCAGCAGTTATAGAGAAACAGGCTATGGCTACACCTTC. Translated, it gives CASSYRETGYGYTF.

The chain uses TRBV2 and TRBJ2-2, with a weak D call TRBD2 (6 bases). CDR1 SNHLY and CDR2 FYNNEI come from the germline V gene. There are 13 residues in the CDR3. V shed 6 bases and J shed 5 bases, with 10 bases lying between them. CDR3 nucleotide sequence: TGTGCCAGCAGCGCGGCGGGGACCGGGGAGCTGTTTTTT. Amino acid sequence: CASSAAGTGELFF.

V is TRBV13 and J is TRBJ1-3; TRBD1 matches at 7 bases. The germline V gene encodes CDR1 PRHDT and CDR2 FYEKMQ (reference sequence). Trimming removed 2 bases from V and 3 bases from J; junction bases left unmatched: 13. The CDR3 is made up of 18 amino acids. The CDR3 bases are TGTGCCAGCAGCTTACGTCGACAGGGAAGACTGGTTGGAAACACCATATATTTT. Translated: CASSLRRQGRLVGNTIYF.

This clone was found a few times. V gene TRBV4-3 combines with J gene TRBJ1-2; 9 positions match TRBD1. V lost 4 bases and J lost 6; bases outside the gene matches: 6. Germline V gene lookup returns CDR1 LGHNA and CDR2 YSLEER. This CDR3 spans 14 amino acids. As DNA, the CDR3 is TGCGCCAGCAGCCTAGCTACAGGGGGCGATGGCTACACCTTC. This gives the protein CASSLATGGDGYTF.

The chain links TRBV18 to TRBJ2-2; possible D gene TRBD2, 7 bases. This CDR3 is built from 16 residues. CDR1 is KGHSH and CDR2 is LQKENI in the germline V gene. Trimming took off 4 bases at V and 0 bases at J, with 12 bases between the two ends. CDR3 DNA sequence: TGTGCCAGCTCACACGGGGGGCGCGCGAACACCGGGGAGCTGTTTTTT. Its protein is CASSHGGRANTGELFF.